This T cell receptor (beta chain) was documented in a study of response to subunit inactivated influenza vaccine. Findings of the study overall: T cells newly recruited by each seasonal influenza vaccination are few, the authors suggested.

In TCRdb, the RT-PCR reads were re-called with MiXCR into one record per CDR3 protein. The table records hundreds of thousands of distinct CDR3 sequences, about 7.6% of them present only once. Concerning this clonotype: No antigen is known for it.

The V end lost 6 bases, the J end lost 8 bases, and 17 bases lay between the germline ends. The CDR3 is 14 amino acids. Per germline, CDR1 DFQATT and CDR2 SNEGSKA (reference sequence). The sample in question was PBMCs from blood, obtained less than 30 months after vaccination. The clonotype originates from a man aged 50 to 69 who received an inactivated influenza vaccine. The rearrangement joins TRBV20-1 to TRBJ1-6; unclear D gene. CDR3 coding DNA: TGCAGTGCCCAGGCAGTGTCGGGTGATTCACCCCTCCACTTT. Translating gives CSAQAVSGDSPLHF.